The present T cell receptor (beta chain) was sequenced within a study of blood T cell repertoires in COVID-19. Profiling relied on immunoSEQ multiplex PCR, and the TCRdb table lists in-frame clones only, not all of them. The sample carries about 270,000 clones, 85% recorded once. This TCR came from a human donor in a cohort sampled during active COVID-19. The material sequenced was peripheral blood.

The CDR3 DNA sequence: TGCAGCGTTGGGGACAGGGGTGGGAACACTGAAGCTTTCTTT. Translation: CSVGDRGGNTEAFF. J is TRBJ1-1 and V is TRBV29-1; 10 bases align to TRBD1. V shed 4 bases and J 1 base; nucleotides not matched to a gene: 3. The CDR3 length is 14 residues. CDR1 is SQVTM and CDR2 is ANQGSEA in the germline V gene.